Reported below is one T cell receptor (beta chain). Sequencing used immunoSEQ multiplex PCR; TCRdb keeps in-frame clones, though not all of them. The sample lists 89,000 or so clones; 85% to 95% were seen once. The donors formed part of the approximately 110-subject validation cohort, distinct from the 666-subject first cohort. The data are from a study of cytomegalovirus exposure and HLA in healthy donors. V lost 0 bases and J 2 bases, leaving 14 bases between the germline ends. This CDR3 contains 16 residues. Germline loops: CDR1 SGHTA, CDR2 FQGTGA. This sequence was found in a woman in her twenties or thirties in good health and CMV-seropositive. The gene calls are TRBV7-3 and TRBJ2-7; D might be TRBD2 (6 bases). Sequencing was carried out using PBMCs. The CDR3 spells CASSLTGDSGAYEQYF. In nucleotides, the CDR3 is TGTGCCAGCAGCTTAACAGGAGATAGCGGTGCCTACGAGCAGTACTTC.